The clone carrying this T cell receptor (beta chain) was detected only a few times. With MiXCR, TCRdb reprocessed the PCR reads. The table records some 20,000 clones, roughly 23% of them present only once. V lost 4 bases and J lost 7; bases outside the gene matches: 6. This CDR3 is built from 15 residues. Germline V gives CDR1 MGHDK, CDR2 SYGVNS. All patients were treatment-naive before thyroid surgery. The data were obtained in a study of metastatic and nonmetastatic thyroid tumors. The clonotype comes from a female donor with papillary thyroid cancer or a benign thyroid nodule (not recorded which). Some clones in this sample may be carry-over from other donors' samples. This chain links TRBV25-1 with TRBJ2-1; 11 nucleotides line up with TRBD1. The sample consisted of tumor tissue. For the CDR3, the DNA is TGTGCCAGCAGTGCTAATTGGGACAGGGGGAATGAGCAGTTCTTC. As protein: CASSANWDRGNEQFF.